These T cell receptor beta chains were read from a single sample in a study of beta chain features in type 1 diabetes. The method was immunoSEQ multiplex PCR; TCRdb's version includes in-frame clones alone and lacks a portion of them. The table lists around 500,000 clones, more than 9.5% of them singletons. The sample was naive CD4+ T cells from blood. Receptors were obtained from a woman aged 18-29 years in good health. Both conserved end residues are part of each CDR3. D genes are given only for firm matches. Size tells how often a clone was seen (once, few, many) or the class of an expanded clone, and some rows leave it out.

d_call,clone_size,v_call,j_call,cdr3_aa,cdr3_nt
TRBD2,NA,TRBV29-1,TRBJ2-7,CSVEEREYEQYF,TGCAGCGTTGAAGAGCGGGAGTACGAGCAGTACTTC
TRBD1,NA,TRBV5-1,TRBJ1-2,CASSIPSTGGPGYTF,TGCGCCAGCAGCATACCCTCAACAGGGGGCCCAGGCTACACCTTC
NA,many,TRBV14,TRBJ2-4,CASSQALGGIQYF,TGTGCCAGCAGCCAGGCCCTCGGAGGGATTCAGTACTTC
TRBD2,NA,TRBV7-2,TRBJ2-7,CASSPMTSGSTYEQYF,TGTGCCAGCAGCCCTATGACTAGCGGATCTACCTACGAGCAGTACTTC
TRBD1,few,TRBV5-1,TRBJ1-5,CASKETGASNQPQHF,TGCGCCAGCAAGGAGACAGGGGCTAGCAATCAGCCCCAGCATTTT
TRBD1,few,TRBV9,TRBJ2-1,CASTTSGQGPNNEQFF,TGTGCCAGCACAACTTCAGGACAGGGACCTAACAATGAGCAGTTCTTC
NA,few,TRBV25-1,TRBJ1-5,CASSVGMGNQPQHF,TGTGCCAGCAGTGTGGGTATGGGCAATCAGCCCCAGCATTTT
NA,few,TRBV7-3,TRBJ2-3,CASSPRWGRSGTDTQYF,TGTGCCAGCAGTCCCCGCTGGGGAAGGAGCGGCACAGATACGCAGTATTTT
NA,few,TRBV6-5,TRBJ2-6,CASSYAGSGANVLTF,TGTGCCAGCAGTTACGCGGGCTCTGGGGCCAACGTCCTGACTTTC
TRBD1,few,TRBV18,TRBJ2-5,CASSPQGEETQYF,TGTGCCAGCTCACCCCAGGGGGAAGAGACCCAGTACTTC